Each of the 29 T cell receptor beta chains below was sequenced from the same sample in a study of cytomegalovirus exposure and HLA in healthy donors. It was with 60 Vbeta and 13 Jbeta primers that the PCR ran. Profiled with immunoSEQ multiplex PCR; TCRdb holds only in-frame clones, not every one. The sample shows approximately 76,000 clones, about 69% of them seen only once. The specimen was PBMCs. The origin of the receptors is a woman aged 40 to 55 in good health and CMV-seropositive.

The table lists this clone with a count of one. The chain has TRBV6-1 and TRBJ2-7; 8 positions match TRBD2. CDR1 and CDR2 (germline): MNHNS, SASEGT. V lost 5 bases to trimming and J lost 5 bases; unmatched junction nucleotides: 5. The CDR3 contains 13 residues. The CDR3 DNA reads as TGTGCCAGCAGTAGCCACGGGAGGGACGAGCAGTACTTC. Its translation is CASSSHGRDEQYF.

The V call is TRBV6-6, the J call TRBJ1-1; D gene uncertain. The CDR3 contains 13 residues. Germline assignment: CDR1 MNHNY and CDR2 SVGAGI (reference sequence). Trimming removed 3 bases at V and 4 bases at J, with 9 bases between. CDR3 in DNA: TGTGCCAGCAGTTATGGTGGGAGCACTGAAGCTTTCTTT. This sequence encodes CASSYGGSTEAFF.

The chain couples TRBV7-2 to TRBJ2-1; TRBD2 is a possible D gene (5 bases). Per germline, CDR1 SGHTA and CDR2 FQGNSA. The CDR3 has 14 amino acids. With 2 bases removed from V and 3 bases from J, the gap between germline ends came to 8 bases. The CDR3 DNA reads TGTGCCAGCAGCTTAAACGGGATCTACAATGAGCAGTTCTTC. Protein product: CASSLNGIYNEQFF.

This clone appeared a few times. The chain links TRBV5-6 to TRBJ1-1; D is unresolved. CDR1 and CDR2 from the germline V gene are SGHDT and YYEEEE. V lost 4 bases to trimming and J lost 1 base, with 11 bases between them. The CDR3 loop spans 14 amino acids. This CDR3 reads CASSPVWANTEAFF. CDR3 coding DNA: TGTGCCAGCAGCCCGGTCTGGGCGAACACTGAAGCTTTCTTT.

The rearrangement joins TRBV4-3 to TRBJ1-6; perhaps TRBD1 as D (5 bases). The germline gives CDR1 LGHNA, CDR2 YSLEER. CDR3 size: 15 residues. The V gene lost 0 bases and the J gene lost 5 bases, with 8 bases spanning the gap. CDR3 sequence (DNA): TGCGCCAGCAGCCAAGATGGGACTAATAATTCACCCCTCCACTTT. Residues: CASSQDGTNNSPLHF.

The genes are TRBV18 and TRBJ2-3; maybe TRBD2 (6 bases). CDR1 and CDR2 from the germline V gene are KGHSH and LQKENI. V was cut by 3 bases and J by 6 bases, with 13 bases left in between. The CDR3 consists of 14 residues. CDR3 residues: CASSPEGSVDTQYF. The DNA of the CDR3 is TGTGCCAGCTCACCGGAGGGGTCGGTGGATACGCAGTATTTT.

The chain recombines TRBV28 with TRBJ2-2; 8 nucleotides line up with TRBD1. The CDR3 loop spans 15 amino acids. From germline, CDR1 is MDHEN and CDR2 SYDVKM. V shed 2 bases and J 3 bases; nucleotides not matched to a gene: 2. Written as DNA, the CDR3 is TGTGCCAGCAGTTTAGGACAGGGTTACACCGGGGAGCTGTTTTTT. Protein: CASSLGQGYTGELFF.

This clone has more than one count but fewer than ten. The chain's CDR3 is CASSFNIGQPYEQYF. The DNA of the CDR3 is TGTGCCAGCAGCTTCAACATCGGACAGCCCTACGAGCAGTACTTC. This chain connects TRBV7-8 to TRBJ2-7, with D possibly being TRBD1 (6 bases). The CDR3 extends over 15 amino acids. Germline V lookup: CDR1 SGHVS, CDR2 FQNEAQ. V was shortened by 3 bases and J by 2 bases, with 14 bases between the two germline ends.

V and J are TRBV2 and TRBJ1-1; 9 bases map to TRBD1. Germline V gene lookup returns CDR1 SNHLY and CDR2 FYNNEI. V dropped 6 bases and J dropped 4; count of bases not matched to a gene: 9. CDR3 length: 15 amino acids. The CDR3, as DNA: TGTGCCAGCAGCCGGACAGGGGTGGGCGGCACTGAAGCTTTCTTT. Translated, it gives CASSRTGVGGTEAFF.

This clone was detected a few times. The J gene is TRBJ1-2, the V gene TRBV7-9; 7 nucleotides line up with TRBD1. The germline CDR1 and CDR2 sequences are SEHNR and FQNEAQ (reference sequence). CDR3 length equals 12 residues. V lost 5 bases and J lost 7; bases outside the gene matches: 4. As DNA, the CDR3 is TGTGCCAGCAGCCAACAGGGGACTGGCTACACCTTC. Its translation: CASSQQGTGYTF.

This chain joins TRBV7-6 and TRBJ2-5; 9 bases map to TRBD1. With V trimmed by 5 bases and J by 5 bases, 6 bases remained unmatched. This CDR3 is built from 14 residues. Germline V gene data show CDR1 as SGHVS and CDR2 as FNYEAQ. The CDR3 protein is CASSDTGGGETQYF. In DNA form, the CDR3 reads TGTGCCAGCAGCGACACAGGGGGCGGCGAGACCCAGTACTTC.

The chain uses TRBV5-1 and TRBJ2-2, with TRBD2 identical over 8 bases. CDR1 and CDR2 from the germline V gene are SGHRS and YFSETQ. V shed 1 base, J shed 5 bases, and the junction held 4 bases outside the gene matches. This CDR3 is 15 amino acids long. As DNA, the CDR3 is TGCGCCAGCAGCTTGATGGGACTAGAAACCGGGGAGCTGTTTTTT. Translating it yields CASSLMGLETGELFF.

In DNA form, the CDR3 reads TGCGCCAGCAGCTTTCAGGGTAGAGGTGACGAGCAGTACTTC. Its translation: CASSFQGRGDEQYF. The rearrangement links TRBV5-1 to TRBJ2-7; tentatively, D is TRBD1 (5 bases). Germline V CDR1 and CDR2: SGHRS, YFSETQ. There are 14 residues in the CDR3. Trimming took off 2 bases at V and 5 bases at J, with 14 bases between the two ends.

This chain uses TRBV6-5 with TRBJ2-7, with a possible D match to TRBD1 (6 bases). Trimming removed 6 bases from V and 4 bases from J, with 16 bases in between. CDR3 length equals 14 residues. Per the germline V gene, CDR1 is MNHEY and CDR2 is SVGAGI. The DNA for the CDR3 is TGTGCCAGCAGGCCCGGGACACCAGCTTACGAGCAGTACTTC. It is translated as CASRPGTPAYEQYF.

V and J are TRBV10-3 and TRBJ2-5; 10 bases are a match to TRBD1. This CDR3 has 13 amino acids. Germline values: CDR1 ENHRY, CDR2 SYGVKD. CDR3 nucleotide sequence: TGTGCAGCCGGACAGGGGGGATTGGAGACCCAGTACTTC. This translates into CAAGQGGLETQYF.

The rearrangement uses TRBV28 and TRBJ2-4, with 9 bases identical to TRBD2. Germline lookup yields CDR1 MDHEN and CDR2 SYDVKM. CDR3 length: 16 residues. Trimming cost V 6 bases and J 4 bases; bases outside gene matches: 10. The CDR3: CASSPGGSGRKNIQYF. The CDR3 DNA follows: TGTGCCAGCAGCCCGGGGGGTAGCGGGAGAAAAAACATTCAGTACTTC. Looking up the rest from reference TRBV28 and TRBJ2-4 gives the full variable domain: DVKVTQSSRYLVKRTGEKVFLECVQDMDHENMFWYRQDPGLGLRLIYFSYDVKMKEKGDIPEGYSVSREKKERFSLILESASTNQTSMYLCASSPGGSGRKNIQYFGAGTRLSVL.

CDR3 bases: TGTGCCAGCAGCCCCGGGGGAGGGGGGATCAACGAGCAGTACTTC. Translating it yields CASSPGGGGINEQYF. The rearrangement uses TRBV5-4 and TRBJ2-7; D may be TRBD2 (7 bases). The CDR3 is made up of 15 amino acids. Germline CDR1 SGHNT, CDR2 YYREEE (reference sequence). V lost 4 bases to trimming and J lost 5 bases, with 19 bases between them. Based on the CDR3 plus reference TRBV5-4 and TRBJ2-7, the full variable domain is ETGVTQSPTHLIKTRGQQVTLRCSSQSGHNTVSWYQQALGQGPQFIFQYYREEENGRGNFPPRFSGLQFPNYSSELNVNALELDDSALYLCASSPGGGGINEQYFGPGTRLTVT.

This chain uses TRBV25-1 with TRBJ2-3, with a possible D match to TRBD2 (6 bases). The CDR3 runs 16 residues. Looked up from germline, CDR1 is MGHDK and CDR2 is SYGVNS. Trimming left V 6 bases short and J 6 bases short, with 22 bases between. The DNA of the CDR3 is TGTGCCAGCAGCGATGGGTCCGGGGGTAGAGGGGATACGCAGTATTTT. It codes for CASSDGSGGRGDTQYF. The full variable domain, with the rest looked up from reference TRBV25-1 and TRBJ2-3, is EADIYQTPRYLVIGTGKKITLECSQTMGHDKMYWYQQDPGMELHLIHYSYGVNSTEKGDLSSESTVSRIRTEHFPLTLESARPSHTSQYLCASSDGSGGRGDTQYFGPGTRLTVL.

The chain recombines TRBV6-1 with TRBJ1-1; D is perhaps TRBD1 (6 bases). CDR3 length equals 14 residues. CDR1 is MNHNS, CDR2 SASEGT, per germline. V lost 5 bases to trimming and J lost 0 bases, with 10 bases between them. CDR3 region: CASSLQGLNTEAFF. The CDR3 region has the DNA TGTGCCAGCAGTTTACAGGGATTGAACACTGAAGCTTTCTTT.

CDR3 DNA: TGTGCCAGCTCTCAGGGGTCCCCTGCCTCTAATCAGCCCCAGCATTTT. Amino acid sequence: CASSQGSPASNQPQHF. This chain joins TRBV18 and TRBJ1-5; possibly TRBD1 for D (6 bases). The CDR3 runs 16 residues. In germline, CDR1 is KGHSH, CDR2 LQKENI. V was pared by 6 bases and J by 4 bases, with 19 bases between.

The CDR3 reads CASSLGIAGATYGYTF. In DNA form, the CDR3 reads TGCGCCAGCAGCCTGGGTATCGCAGGGGCGACCTATGGCTACACCTTC. The chain carries TRBV4-3 and TRBJ1-2, with D perhaps matching TRBD1 (6 bases). Trimming shortened V by 4 bases and J by 4 bases, and 19 bases separated the two germline ends. Germline V gene lookup returns CDR1 LGHNA and CDR2 YSLEER. The CDR3 is made up of 16 amino acids.

Here the CDR3 DNA reads TGTGCCAGTAGTAGGCTAGCGGGAGATACCACAGATACGCAGTATTTT. It specifies CASSRLAGDTTDTQYF. V usage is TRBV19 and J usage is TRBJ2-3; 10 nucleotides line up with TRBD2. Germline V lookup: CDR1 LNHDA, CDR2 SQIVND (reference sequence). The CDR3 has 16 amino acids. V lost 4 bases, J lost 2 bases, and 6 bases stayed unmatched.

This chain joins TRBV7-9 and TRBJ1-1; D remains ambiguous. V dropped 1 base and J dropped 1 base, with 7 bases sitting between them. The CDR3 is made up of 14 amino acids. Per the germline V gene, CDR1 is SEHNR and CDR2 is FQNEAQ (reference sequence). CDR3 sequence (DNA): TGTGCCAGCAGCTTAGTTGATAGGAACACTGAAGCTTTCTTT. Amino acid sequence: CASSLVDRNTEAFF.

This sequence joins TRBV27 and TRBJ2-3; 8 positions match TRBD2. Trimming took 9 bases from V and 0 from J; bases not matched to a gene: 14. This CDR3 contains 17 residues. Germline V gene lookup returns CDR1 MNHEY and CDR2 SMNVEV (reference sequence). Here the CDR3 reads CARPLSCSGASTDTQYF. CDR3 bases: TGTGCCAGACCCTTATCGTGTAGCGGGGCTAGCACAGATACGCAGTATTTT.

CDR3 in DNA: TGTGCCAGGCAGGGGGAAGAGACCCAGTACTTC. Translating it yields CARQGEETQYF. This sequence joins TRBV7-9 and TRBJ2-5; 7 bases match TRBD1. V lost 9 bases, J lost 3 bases, and 1 base stayed unmatched. The CDR3 extends over 11 amino acids. Germline assignment: CDR1 SEHNR and CDR2 FQNEAQ (reference sequence).

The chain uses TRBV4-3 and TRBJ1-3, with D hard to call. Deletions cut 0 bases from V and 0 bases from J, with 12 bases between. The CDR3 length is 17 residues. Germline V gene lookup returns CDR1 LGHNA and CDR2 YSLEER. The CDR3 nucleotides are TGCGCCAGCAGCCAAGAATATACGGTCCACTCTGGAAACACCATATATTTT. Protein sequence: CASSQEYTVHSGNTIYF.

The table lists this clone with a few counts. CDR3 in DNA: TGCGCCAGCAGCTTGGCCTCAGCGGACTATGGCTACACCTTC. Encoded protein: CASSLASADYGYTF. The gene calls are TRBV5-1 and TRBJ1-2; D not certain. Trimming left V 0 bases short and J 3 bases short, with 9 bases between. The V gene's germline CDR1 is SGHRS and CDR2 YFSETQ. The CDR3 runs to 14 residues.

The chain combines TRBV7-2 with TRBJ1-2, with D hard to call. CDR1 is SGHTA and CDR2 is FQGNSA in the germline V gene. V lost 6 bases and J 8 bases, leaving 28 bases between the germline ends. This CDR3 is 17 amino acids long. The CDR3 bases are TGTGCCAGCAGTCCTGGCCGTGGGTCCGATGTCGAGGAGGGCTACACCTTC. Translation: CASSPGRGSDVEEGYTF.

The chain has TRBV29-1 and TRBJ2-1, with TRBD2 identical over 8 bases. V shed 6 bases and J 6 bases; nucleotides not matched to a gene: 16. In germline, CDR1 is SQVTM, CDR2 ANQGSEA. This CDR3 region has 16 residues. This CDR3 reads CSVVPHMAGGSNEQFF. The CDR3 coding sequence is TGCAGCGTCGTCCCCCATATGGCGGGGGGATCCAATGAGCAGTTCTTC.